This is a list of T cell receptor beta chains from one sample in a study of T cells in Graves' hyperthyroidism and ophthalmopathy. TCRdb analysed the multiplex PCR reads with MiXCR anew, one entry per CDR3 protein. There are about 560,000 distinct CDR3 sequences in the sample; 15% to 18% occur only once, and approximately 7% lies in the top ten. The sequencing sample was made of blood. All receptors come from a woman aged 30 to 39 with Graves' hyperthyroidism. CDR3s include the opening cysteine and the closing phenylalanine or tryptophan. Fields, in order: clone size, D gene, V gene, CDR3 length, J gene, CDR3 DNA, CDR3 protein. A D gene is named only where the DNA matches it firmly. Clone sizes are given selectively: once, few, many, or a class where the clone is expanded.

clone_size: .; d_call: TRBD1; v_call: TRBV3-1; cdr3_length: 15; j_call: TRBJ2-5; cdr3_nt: TGTGCCAGCTGCCTTTCGGGACAGGCAAGCGAGACCCAGTACTTC; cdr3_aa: CASCLSGQASETQYF
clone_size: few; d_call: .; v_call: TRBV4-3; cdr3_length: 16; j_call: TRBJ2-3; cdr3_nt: TGCGCCAGCAGCCAAGTTTTAGTTGGGGGAGGTGATACGCAGTATTTT; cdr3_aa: CASSQVLVGGGDTQYF
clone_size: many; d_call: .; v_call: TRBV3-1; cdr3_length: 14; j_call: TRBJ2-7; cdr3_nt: TGTGCCAGCAGCCATCCCGGGAGCTCCTACGAGCAGTACTTC; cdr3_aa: CASSHPGSSYEQYF
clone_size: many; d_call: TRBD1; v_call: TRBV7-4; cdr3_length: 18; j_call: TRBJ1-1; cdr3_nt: TGTGCCAGCAGCCCCATAACCGACAGGGACGGGATGAACACTGAAGCTTTCTTT; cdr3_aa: CASSPITDRDGMNTEAFF
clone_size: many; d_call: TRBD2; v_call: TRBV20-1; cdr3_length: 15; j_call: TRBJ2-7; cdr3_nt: TGCAGTGCTAGAGATTTTAGCGGGAGTATCTACGAGCAGTACTTC; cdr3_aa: CSARDFSGSIYEQYF
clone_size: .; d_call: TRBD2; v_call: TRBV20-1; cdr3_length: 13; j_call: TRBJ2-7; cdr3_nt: TGCAGTGCTAGAGTCGCTAGCGGGGGAGAGCAGTACTTC; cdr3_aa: CSARVASGGEQYF
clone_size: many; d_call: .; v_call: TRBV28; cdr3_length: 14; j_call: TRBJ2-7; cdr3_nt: TGTGCCAGCCAGGAGGGCATCATCCCCTCCGAGCAGTACTTC; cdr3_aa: CASQEGIIPSEQYF
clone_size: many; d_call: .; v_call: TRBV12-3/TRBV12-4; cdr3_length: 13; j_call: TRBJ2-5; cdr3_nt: TGTGCCAGCAGCGTAAGACAGGCAGAGACCCAGTACTTC; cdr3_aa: CASSVRQAETQYF
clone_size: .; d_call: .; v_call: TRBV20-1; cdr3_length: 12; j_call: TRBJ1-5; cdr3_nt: TGCAGTGCTAGGTCGGGGAATCAGCCCCAGCATTTT; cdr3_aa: CSARSGNQPQHF
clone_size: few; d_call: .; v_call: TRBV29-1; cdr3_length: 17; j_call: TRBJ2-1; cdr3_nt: TGCAGCGTTGAAGAAGGGTGGACAAAGAGCTCCTACAATGAGCAGTTCTTC; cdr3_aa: CSVEEGWTKSSYNEQFF
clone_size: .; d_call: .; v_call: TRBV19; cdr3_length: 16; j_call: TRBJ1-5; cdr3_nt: TGTGCCAGTAGCCCCGCTAACACACGAGGCAATCAGCCCCAGCATTTT; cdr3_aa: CASSPANTRGNQPQHF
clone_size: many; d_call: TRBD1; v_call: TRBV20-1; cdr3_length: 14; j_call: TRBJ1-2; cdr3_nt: TGCAGTGCTAGAGTTGGACAGGGATCTTATGGCTACACCTTC; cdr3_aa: CSARVGQGSYGYTF
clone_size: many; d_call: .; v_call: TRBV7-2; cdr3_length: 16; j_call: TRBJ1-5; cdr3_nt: TGTGCCAGCAGCTTAGAAGGGAAGTATAGCAATCAGCCCCAGCATTTT; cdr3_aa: CASSLEGKYSNQPQHF
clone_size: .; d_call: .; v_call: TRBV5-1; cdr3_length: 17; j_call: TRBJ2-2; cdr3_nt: TGCGCCAGCAGATCGCTGGGGGAGACCCTTATCACCGGGGAGCTGTTTTTT; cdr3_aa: CASRSLGETLITGELFF
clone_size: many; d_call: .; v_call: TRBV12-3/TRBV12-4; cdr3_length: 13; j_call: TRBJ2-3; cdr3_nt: TGTGCCAGCAGTGCCGCAGCCACAGATACGCAGTATTTT; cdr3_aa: CASSAAATDTQYF
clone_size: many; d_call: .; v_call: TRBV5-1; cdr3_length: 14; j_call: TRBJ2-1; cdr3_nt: TGCGCCAGCAGCTTGGCTGTTGGGCGCAAAGAGCAGTTCTTC; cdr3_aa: CASSLAVGRKEQFF
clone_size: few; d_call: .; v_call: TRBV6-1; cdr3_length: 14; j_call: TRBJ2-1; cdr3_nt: TGTGCCGTGGGTCGAGAGGGGTCCTACAATGAGCAGTTCTTC; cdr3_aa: CAVGREGSYNEQFF
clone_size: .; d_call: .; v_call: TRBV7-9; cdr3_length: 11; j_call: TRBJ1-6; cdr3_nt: TGTGCCAGCAGCGACACCGGCCACCTCCACTTT; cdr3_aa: CASSDTGHLHF
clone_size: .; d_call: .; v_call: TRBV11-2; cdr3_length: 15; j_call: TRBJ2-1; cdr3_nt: TGTGCCAGCAGCTCCCGACTAGTTCTAGGGAATGAGCAGTTCTTC; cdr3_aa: CASSSRLVLGNEQFF
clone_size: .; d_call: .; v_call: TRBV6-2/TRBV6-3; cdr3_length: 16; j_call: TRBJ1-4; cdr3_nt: TGTGCCAGCAGTTACAGGAGGGTAGCGGCTAATGAAAAACTGTTTTTT; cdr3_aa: CASSYRRVAANEKLFF
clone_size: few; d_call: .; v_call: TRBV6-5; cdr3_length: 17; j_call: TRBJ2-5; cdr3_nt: TGTGCCAGCAGTTACCGTTTGGTAGCGGTCGGGCAAGAGACCCAGTACTTC; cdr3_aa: CASSYRLVAVGQETQYF
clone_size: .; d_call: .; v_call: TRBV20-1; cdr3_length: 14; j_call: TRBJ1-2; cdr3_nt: TGCAGTGCTAGTCCGGCCAGGATGGACGATGGCTACACCTTC; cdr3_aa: CSASPARMDDGYTF
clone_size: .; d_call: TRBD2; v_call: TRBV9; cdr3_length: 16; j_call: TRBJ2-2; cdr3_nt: TGTGCCAGCAGCGTACCAGCGGGAGGCAGGACCGGGGAGCTGTTTTTT; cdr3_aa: CASSVPAGGRTGELFF
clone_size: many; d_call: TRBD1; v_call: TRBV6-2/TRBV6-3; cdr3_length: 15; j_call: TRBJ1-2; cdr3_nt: TGTGCCAGCAGTTACCGCGGGACAGGGGGCTATGGCTACACCTTC; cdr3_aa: CASSYRGTGGYGYTF
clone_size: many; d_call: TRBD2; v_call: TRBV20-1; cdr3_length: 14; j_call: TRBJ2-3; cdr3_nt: TGCAGTGCTAGGACTAGCGGGACTACAGATACGCAGTATTTT; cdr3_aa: CSARTSGTTDTQYF
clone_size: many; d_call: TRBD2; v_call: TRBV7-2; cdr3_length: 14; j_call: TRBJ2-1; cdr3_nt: TGTGCCAGCAGCTTAGTCGGGAGGTCAAGTGAGCAGTTCTTC; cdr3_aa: CASSLVGRSSEQFF
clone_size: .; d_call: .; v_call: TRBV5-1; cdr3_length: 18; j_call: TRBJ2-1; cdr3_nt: TGCGCCAGCAGCTTGGGAGGGTCCGGGGACTTCCTTGTCCATGAGCAGTTCTTC; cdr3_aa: CASSLGGSGDFLVHEQFF
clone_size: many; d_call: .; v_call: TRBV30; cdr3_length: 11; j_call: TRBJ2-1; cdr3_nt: TGTGCCTGGAGTGTATCCAATGAGCAGTTCTTC; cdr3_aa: CAWSVSNEQFF
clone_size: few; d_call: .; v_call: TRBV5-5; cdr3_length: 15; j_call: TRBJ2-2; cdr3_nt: TGTGCCAGCAGCTTCCTAGGGGCGAACACCGGGGAGCTGTTTTTT; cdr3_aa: CASSFLGANTGELFF
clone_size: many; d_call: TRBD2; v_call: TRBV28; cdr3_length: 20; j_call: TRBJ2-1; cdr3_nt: TGTGCCAGCAGGAAACAGACGGGAGGGTTGAGCGGGAGGGCCTACAATGAGCAGTTCTTC; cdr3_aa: CASRKQTGGLSGRAYNEQFF
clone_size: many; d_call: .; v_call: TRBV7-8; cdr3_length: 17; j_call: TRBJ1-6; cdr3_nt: TGTGCCAGCAGCCGTCGACAGGCCAGCTCCTATAATTCACCCCTCCACTTT; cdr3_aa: CASSRRQASSYNSPLHF
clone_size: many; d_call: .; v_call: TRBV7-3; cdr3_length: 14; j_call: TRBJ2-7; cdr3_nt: TGTGCCAGCAGTCCCGGCCGGAGCTCCTACGAGCAGTACTTC; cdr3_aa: CASSPGRSSYEQYF
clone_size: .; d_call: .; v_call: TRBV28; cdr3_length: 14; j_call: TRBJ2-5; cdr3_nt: TGTGCCAGCAGTGACGGGACGGGGAGAGGGACCCAGTACTTC; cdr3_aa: CASSDGTGRGTQYF
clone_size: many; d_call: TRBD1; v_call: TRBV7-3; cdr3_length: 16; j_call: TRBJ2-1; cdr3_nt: TGTGCCAGCAGCTTATACGGGACAGGGGACTACAATGAGCAGTTCTTC; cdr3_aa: CASSLYGTGDYNEQFF
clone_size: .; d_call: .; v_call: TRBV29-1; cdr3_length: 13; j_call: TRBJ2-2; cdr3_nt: TGCAGCGTTGAGGGGCAGGGTGGCGGGGAGCTGTTTTTT; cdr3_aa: CSVEGQGGGELFF
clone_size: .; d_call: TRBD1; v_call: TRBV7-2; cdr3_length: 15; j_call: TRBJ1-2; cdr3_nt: TGTGCCAGCAGCTTGACAGGGGGCGCATCGTATGGCTACACCTTC; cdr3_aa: CASSLTGGASYGYTF
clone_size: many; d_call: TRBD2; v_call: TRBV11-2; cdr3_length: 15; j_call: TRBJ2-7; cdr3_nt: TGTGCCAGCAGCTTTACACTAGCGTCCAGCTACGAGCAGTACTTC; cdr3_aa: CASSFTLASSYEQYF
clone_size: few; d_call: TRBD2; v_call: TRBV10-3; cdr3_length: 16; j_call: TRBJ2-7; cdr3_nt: TGTGCCATCAGTGAGGGTAGAGGCGGGAGGGACTACGAGCAGTACTTC; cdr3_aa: CAISEGRGGRDYEQYF
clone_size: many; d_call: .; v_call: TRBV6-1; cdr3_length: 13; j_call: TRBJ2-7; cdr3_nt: TGTGCCAGCTGCCCGGGAAACTCCTACGAGCAGTACTTC; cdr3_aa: CASCPGNSYEQYF
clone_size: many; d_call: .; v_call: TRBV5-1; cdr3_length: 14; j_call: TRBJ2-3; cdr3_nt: TGCGCCAGCAGACAGGTTTCCAGCACAGATACGCAGTATTTT; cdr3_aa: CASRQVSSTDTQYF
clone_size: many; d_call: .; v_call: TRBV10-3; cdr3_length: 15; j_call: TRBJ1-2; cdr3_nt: TGTGCCATCAGTGAGGCCCCTCGGGAATCCTATGGCTACACCTTC; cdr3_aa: CAISEAPRESYGYTF
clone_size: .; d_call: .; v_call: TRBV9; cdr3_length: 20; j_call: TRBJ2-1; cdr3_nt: TGTGCCAGCAGCGAAAAGCGGGACAACGGACTACCCCTCTCCTACAATGAGCAGTTCTTC; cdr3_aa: CASSEKRDNGLPLSYNEQFF